The clone carrying this T cell receptor beta chain came up a few times. This sample was included in a study of cytomegalovirus exposure and HLA in healthy donors. V lost 2 bases, J lost 5 bases, and 8 bases stayed unmatched. The CDR3 length is 17 residues. Germline V CDR1 and CDR2: SGHRS, YFSETQ. A multiplex PCR was run with 60 Vbeta primers and 13 Jbeta primers. Generated by immunoSEQ multiplex PCR, the TCRdb table keeps only in-frame clones and is missing some. The table has 150,000 to 200,000 clones, more than 65% seen once; the top ten hold about 4.3%. Sequencing input: PBMCs. This chain connects TRBV5-1 to TRBJ2-3; TRBD2 agrees at 13 bases. This TCR was sampled from a man between 18 and 29 years old in good health and CMV-seropositive. DNA for the CDR3: TGCGCCAGCAGCTTCACTAGCGGGAGGGCCCGGGGAGATACGCAGTATTTT. It encodes CASSFTSGRARGDTQYF.